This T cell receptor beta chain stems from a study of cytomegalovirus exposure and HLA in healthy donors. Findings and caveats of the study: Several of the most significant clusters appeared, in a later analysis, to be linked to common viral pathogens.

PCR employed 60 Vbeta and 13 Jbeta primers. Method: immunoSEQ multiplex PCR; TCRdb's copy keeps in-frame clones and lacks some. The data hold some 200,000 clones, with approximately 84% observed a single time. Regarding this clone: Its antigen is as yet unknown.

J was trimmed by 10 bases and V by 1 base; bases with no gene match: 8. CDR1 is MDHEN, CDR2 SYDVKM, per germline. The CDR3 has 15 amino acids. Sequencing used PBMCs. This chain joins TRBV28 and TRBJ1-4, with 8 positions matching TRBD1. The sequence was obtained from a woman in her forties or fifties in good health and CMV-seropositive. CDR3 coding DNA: TGTGCCAGCAGTTTATCGTCAGGGGGCGCGGGAAAACTGTTTTTT. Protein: CASSLSSGGAGKLFF.